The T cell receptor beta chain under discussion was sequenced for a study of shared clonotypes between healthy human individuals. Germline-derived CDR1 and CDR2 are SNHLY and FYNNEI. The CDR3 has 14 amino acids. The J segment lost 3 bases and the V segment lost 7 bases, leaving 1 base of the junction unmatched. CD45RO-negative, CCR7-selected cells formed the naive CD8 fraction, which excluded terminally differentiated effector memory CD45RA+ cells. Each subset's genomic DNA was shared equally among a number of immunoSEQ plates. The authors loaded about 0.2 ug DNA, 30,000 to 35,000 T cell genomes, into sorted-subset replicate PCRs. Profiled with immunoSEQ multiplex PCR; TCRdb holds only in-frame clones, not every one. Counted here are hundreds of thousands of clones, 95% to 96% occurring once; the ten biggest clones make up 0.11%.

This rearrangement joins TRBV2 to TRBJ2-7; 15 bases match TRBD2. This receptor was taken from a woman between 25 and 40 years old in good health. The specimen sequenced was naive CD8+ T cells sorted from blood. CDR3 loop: CASKGLAGGYEQYF. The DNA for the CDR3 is TGTGCCAGCAAGGGACTAGCGGGAGGCTACGAGCAGTACTTC.